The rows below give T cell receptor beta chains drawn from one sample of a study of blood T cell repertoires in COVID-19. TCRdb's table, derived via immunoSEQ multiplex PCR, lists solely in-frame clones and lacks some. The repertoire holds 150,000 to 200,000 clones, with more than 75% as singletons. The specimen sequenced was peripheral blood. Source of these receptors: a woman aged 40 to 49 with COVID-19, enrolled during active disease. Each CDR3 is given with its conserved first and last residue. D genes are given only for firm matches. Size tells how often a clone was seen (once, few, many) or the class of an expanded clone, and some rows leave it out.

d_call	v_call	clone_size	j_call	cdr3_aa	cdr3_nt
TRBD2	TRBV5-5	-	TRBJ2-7	CASSLGVGAGGPYEQYF	TGTGCCAGCAGCTTGGGTGTGGGAGCGGGAGGGCCCTACGAGCAGTACTTC
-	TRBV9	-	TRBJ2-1	CASSPRDSLHEQFF	TGTGCCAGCAGTCCCAGGGACTCCCTCCATGAGCAGTTCTTC
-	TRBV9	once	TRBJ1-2	CASTRADSHYGYTF	TGTGCCAGCACTCGGGCCGACAGTCATTATGGCTACACCTTC
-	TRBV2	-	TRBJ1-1	CAIGRGGTEAFF	TGTGCCATTGGTAGAGGAGGCACTGAAGCTTTCTTT
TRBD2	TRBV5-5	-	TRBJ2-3	CASSLGLAFLSTDTQYF	TGTGCCAGCAGCTTAGGACTAGCGTTCCTCAGCACAGATACGCAGTATTTT
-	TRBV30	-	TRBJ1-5	CAWSDRYNQPQHF	TGTGCCTGGAGTGACAGATACAATCAGCCCCAGCATTTT
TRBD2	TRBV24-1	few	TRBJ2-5	CATSESGEGWETQYF	TGTGCCACCAGTGAGAGCGGGGAAGGATGGGAGACCCAGTACTTC
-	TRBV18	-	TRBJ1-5	CASSPTEGAAGNQPQHF	TGTGCCAGCTCACCCACTGAAGGGGCTGCTGGCAATCAGCCCCAGCATTTT
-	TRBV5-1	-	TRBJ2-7	CASSPLPQVSYEQYF	TGCGCCAGCAGCCCGCTGCCACAGGTCTCCTACGAGCAGTACTTC
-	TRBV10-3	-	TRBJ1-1	CAISLQEGTEAFF	TGTGCCATCAGCCTACAGGAGGGCACTGAAGCTTTCTTT